Presented here are 14 T cell receptor beta chains from one specimen sequenced in a study of CD4 T cell repertoires in COVID-19. TCRdb's copy holds only in-frame clones and misses some; the assay was immunoSEQ multiplex PCR. The sample yields about 75,000 clones, about 83% seen once. Sequenced here: CD4+ T cells from peripheral blood, sampled after recovery from COVID-19. The receptor source for this set is a human donor who had COVID-19.

This clone came up a few times. This chain joins TRBV10-3 and TRBJ1-4, with TRBD1 as a possible D gene (5 bases). V was cut by 0 bases and J by 3 bases, with 8 bases left in between. CDR1 is ENHRY and CDR2 is SYGVKD in the germline V gene. The CDR3 is 15 amino acids. This CDR3 reads CAISESGGSNEKLFF. The CDR3 DNA is TGTGCCATCAGTGAGTCTGGGGGGTCTAATGAAAAACTGTTTTTT.

V usage is TRBV3-1 (or the pseudogene TRBV3-2) and J usage is TRBJ2-7, with TRBD2 matching 11 bases. The CDR3 consists of 15 residues. The junction had 0 bases not matched to a gene; V was cut back by 1 base and J by 1 base. The V gene's germline CDR1 is LGHDT and CDR2 YNNKEL (reference sequence). DNA of the CDR3: TGTGCCAGCAGCCAAGGGACTAGCGGGTCCTACGAGCAGTACTTC. Translating it yields CASSQGTSGSYEQYF.

This clone was observed a few times. The genes are TRBV5-6 and TRBJ2-7; 8 bases are shared with TRBD2. In germline, CDR1 is SGHDT, CDR2 YYEEEE. This CDR3 spans 13 amino acids. Unmatched junction bases numbered 6, after V lost 3 bases and J lost 7 bases. CDR3 sequence (DNA): TGTGCCAGCAGCTCAGCGGGAGTGCGGGAGCAGTACTTC. It specifies CASSSAGVREQYF.

This clone was found a few times. The genes are TRBV30 and TRBJ1-6; no clear D. Germline lookup yields CDR1 GTSNPN and CDR2 SVGIG (reference sequence). The CDR3 sequence is 13 residues long. V lost 2 bases and J 7 bases, leaving 9 bases between the germline ends. CDR3 sequence reads: CAWSLRKNSPLHF. CDR3 bases: TGTGCCTGGAGTCTCCGGAAGAATTCACCCCTCCACTTT.

This clone came up a few times. The gene calls are TRBV4-2 and TRBJ2-3; 7 positions match TRBD2. Germline trimming cut 5 bases from V and 7 bases from J; bases unmatched to any gene: 21. The CDR3 totals 18 residues. The germline CDR1 and CDR2 sequences are LGHNA and YNFKEQ. CDR3 DNA sequence: TGTGCCAGCAGCGAAAGCGGGTCAAGCGGGGAGCCTTCAAATACGCAGTATTTT. Translating it yields CASSESGSSGEPSNTQYF.

The chain recombines TRBV7-2 with TRBJ1-2, with D possibly TRBD1 on 5 matching bases. V was pared by 1 base and J by 11 bases, with 14 bases between. The CDR3 runs to 13 residues. Germline V lookup: CDR1 SGHTA, CDR2 FQGNSA. The CDR3 sequence is CASSLVGGAEYTF. The DNA for the CDR3 is TGTGCCAGCAGCTTAGTGGGGGGTGCGGAGTACACCTTC.

V and J are TRBV30 and TRBJ1-2, with 9 positions matching TRBD1. Unmatched junction bases numbered 4, after V lost 3 bases and J lost 5 bases. This CDR3 comprises 13 residues. Germline CDR1 is GTSNPN and CDR2 is SVGIG (reference sequence). The CDR3 DNA sequence: TGTGCCTGGAGACGGACAGGGGCGTATGGCTACACCTTC. This encodes CAWRRTGAYGYTF.

Worth noting for this clone: The same CDR3 can be traced to other DNA sequences in this sample. The chain recombines TRBV11-3 with TRBJ1-1, with D unclear. The CDR3 is 13 residues long. In germline, CDR1 is SGHNT, CDR2 YENEEA. V gave up 1 base and J gave up 0 bases, with 3 bases separating them. CDR3 sequence (DNA): TGTGCCAGCAGCTTAGGTGTGAACACTGAAGCTTTCTTT. Translating gives CASSLGVNTEAFF.

CDR3 coding DNA: TGCGCCAGCATCCCGGACAGGGGCGGACGAGAGACCCAGTACTTC. It is translated as CASIPDRGGRETQYF. The chain recombines TRBV5-1 with TRBJ2-5; 9 bases align to TRBD1. The CDR3 spans 15 residues. Per the germline V gene, CDR1 is SGHRS and CDR2 is YFSETQ. The V segment lost 6 bases and the J segment 4 bases; nucleotides outside the gene matches: 10.

The V gene is TRBV18, the J gene TRBJ1-2, with a weak D call TRBD1 (5 bases). This CDR3 comprises 13 residues. CDR1 and CDR2 from the germline V gene are KGHSH and LQKENI. V shed 5 bases and J shed 4 bases, with 11 bases lying between them. In DNA form, the CDR3 reads TGTGCCAGCTCAGTGGGGGAGGCCTATGGCTACACCTTC. Amino acids: CASSVGEAYGYTF.

The rearrangement joins TRBV27 to TRBJ2-3; D may be TRBD1 or TRBD2 (5 bases each). The CDR3 loop spans 13 amino acids. The germline V and J ends were trimmed by 6 bases and 2 bases, with 9 bases remaining between them. Germline V lookup: CDR1 MNHEY, CDR2 SMNVEV (reference sequence). The CDR3 DNA reads as TGTGCCAGCAGCCTGGGGGTCACAGATACGCAGTATTTT. Its translation is CASSLGVTDTQYF.

The rearrangement links TRBV2 to TRBJ1-1, with D uncertain. The CDR3 has 13 residues. V gave up 9 bases and J gave up 5 bases, with 16 bases separating them. Germline loops: CDR1 SNHLY, CDR2 FYNNEI. CDR3: CASGLLGGTEAFF. CDR3 nucleotide sequence: TGTGCCAGTGGATTACTGGGAGGGACTGAAGCTTTCTTT.

This chain uses TRBV7-2 with TRBJ1-3; 7 bases are shared with TRBD1. With 6 bases clipped from V and 8 bases from J, the junction kept 4 bases outside the gene matches. Per the germline V gene, CDR1 is SGHTA and CDR2 is FQGNSA. CDR3 length equals 12 residues. CDR3 nucleotides: TGTGCCAGCAGTAGACAGGGATACACCATATATTTT. Its translation is CASSRQGYTIYF.

The chain employs TRBV11-2 and TRBJ2-1; D not certain. The CDR3 is 15 residues long. V lost 1 base to trimming and J lost 6 bases, with 13 bases between them. CDR1 SGHAT and CDR2 FQNNGV come from the germline V gene. The CDR3 region has the DNA TGTGCCAGCAGCTTAGTGAGCCCTATGGCCAATGAGCAGTTCTTC. Amino acids: CASSLVSPMANEQFF.